This TCR beta chain came from a study of spatial heterogeneity in lung cancer (dated by TCRdb to between 2018 and 2021). About the study as a whole: The donors were about 65 patients from the lung TRACERx cohort who had early-stage, untreated non-small cell lung cancer. Follow-up PBMC samples were sequenced whenever the samples were available, and the median time to follow-up was approximately 24 months after resection. Beta-chain transcripts were consistently detected in greater numbers than alpha-chain transcripts, which likely reflects a higher abundance of beta-chain transcripts. In the raw uncorrected reads, each unique combination of TCR and UMI appeared more than ten times on average. In non-small cell lung cancer, the study made a quantitative comparison of TCR alpha and beta repertoires among multiple tumor regions, matched nontumor lung and blood. The study linked features of the TCR repertoire to counts of nonsynonymous mutations, which were determined by whole-exome sequencing of tumor tissue. At surgery, 200 to 250 tumor regions, some 61 matched nontumor lung samples and 56 PBMC samples were TCR-sequenced for both alpha and beta chains. Results the study describes overall, beyond this receptor: Confirming at a functional level the hypothesis that regional TCRs recognize regional mutations was considered to require additional single-cell paired TCR alpha and beta sequencing. Only roughly 15 patients were included in comparisons of baseline and follow-up blood repertoires. Ubiquitous expanded tumor TCRs were found in blood more often at tumor resection than at routine follow-up.

This clonotype was picked up many times. It has no known antigen specificity. Per-nucleotide qualities are absent, and no much larger clonotype sits a single base away. The protocol used for the library was 5' RACE. Sequenced using a NextSeq 500. In the TCR library protocol, a unique molecular identifier was attached to each TCR cDNA molecule so that PCR and sequencing errors could be corrected. Per the authors' processing: Decombinator tools were used for TCR identification, UMI-based error correction and CDR3 extraction. Expanded TCRs were defined as those above a frequency of 2 per 1,000, corresponding to the top 1% of the tumor frequency distribution. Renyi diversity was computed with the R vegan package after each repertoire had been subsampled 100 times to 5,000 TCRs. CDR3 similarity networks were built from amino acid triplet string-kernel similarity, connecting CDR3s with pairwise similarity above 0.82. TCRdb reanalyzed the raw reads on its own, using fastp at Q25 for trimming and MiXCR for clone calling, and kept in-frame beta chains. Entries that share a CDR3 protein sequence are merged under the most common genes and DNA. TCRdb, rather than the study authors, made the V and J calls. The sample table contains about 36,000 distinct CDR3 sequences; only one count was recorded for approximately 8% of them. Jointly, the top ten make up roughly a tenth of the sample.

In light of the paper, this sample's time point label describes: blood at routine non-recurrence follow-up after resection. For TCR sequencing, whole RNA was extracted from tumor and nontumor lung tissue, or from cryopreserved PBMC samples, and no cell sorting was done. A patient was chosen for TCR sequencing only when enough RNA was available from at least two tumor regions. Measured from the cysteine to the phenylalanine, the CDR3 is 17 residues long. Left in the record is the CDR3 DNA by itself, 51 bases read in frame from the first base. Based on the germline V gene (reference sequence), the CDR1 and CDR2 sequences are DFQATT and SNEGSKA. V is reduced by 0 bases and J by 0 bases, leaving a spacing of 15 bases between them.

This material consisted of PBMCs, taken at follow-up. The receptor's source is a male donor with early-stage non-small cell lung cancer. The sequence is built from TRBV20-1 and TRBJ2-1, with the D gene tentatively TRBD1 or TRBD2, based on 5 matching bases in each. The CDR3 corresponds to CSARDWRKGSSYNEQFF. In nucleotide form, the sequence is TGCAGTGCTAGAGATTGGAGGAAGGGGAGCTCCTACAATGAGCAGTTCTTC.